This TCR beta chain is from a study of blood T cell repertoires in COVID-19. The table lists this clone with a few counts. This table comes from immunoSEQ multiplex PCR, and its TCRdb copy is limited to in-frame clones, with some not included. The sample carries hundreds of thousands of clones, more than 80% recorded once. Specimen: PBMCs or T cells enriched from blood (not recorded which). The clonotype comes from a man aged 30 to 39 who had recovered from COVID-19.

CDR3 DNA: TGCGCCAGCAAGGCGGACAGACTAAACACCGGGGAGCTGTTTTTT. This translates into CASKADRLNTGELFF. The V and J genes are TRBV10-1 and TRBJ2-2, with TRBD1 as a possible D gene (6 bases). Trimming took 7 bases from V and 2 from J, leaving 14 bases between them. The CDR3 has 15 residues. From germline, CDR1 is WNHNN and CDR2 SYGVQD (reference sequence).